This T cell receptor (beta chain) is drawn from a study of blood T cell repertoires in COVID-19. Study overall: From the United States, Italy and Spain came samples of acute and convalescent COVID-19. Nucleic acid was either cDNA or gDNA, and it came from T cells, B-cell-depleted T cells, or PBMCs.

As processed by the authors: How many nucleated cells were present was estimated from reference gene primer amplification. Sequenced by immunoSEQ multiplex PCR; TCRdb stores in-frame clones only, minus some. D and trimming come from the DNA, and the V and J calls and clone size come from that table. The sample includes over 35,000 clones, 75% to 85% of them seen just once. This CDR3 region has 12 residues. V lost 6 bases, J lost 10 bases, and 7 bases stayed unmatched. Germline V gene data show CDR1 as MDHEN and CDR2 as SYDVKM. The TCR originated in a man between 70 and 80 years old with acute or convalescent COVID-19. Source material: peripheral blood. The V call is TRBV28, the J call TRBJ1-1, with TRBD1 identical over 8 bases. Here the CDR3 DNA reads TGTGCCAGCAGATTTGGACAGGGAGGAGCTTTCTTT. Translation: CASRFGQGGAFF.